What follows are 18 T cell receptor beta chains derived from one specimen sequenced in a study of somatic mutations in cytotoxic T cells in rheumatoid arthritis. Measured with immunoSEQ multiplex PCR; TCRdb has only the in-frame clones, and not every one. This table holds fewer than 12,000 clones, around three quarters found once. The sample taken for sequencing was CD8+ T cells sorted from blood. The origin of the receptors is a man aged 55 to 69 in good health.

V usage is TRBV11-2 and J usage is TRBJ2-2, with D tentatively TRBD2 (6 bases). Germline-derived CDR1 and CDR2 are SGHAT and FQNNGV. Trimming stripped 2 bases from V and 1 base from J, with 8 bases between. The CDR3 has 15 amino acids. The CDR3 DNA reads as TGTGCCAGCAGCTTAACGGGGGAGAACACCGGGGAGCTGTTTTTT. Translating gives CASSLTGENTGELFF.

The chain employs TRBV4-2 and TRBJ2-7, with D unresolved. Germline V gene data show CDR1 as LGHNA and CDR2 as YNFKEQ. V was trimmed by 3 bases and J by 3 bases, leaving 6 bases between them. CDR3 length equals 12 residues. The CDR3 loop reads CASSHGNYEQYF. The CDR3 DNA follows: TGTGCCAGCAGCCACGGAAACTACGAGCAGTACTTC.

The chain joins TRBV27 to TRBJ2-7; TRBD2 matches 12 bases. The ends lost 5 bases at V and 7 bases at J; junction bases unmatched: 9. The CDR3 extends over 15 amino acids. Germline lookup yields CDR1 MNHEY and CDR2 SMNVEV (reference sequence). In DNA form, the CDR3 reads TGTGCCAGCAGTATCTCTAGCGGGGGGGTCGGTGAGCAGTACTTC. This gives the protein CASSISSGGVGEQYF.

This sequence joins TRBV6-7 and TRBJ1-5; 7 bases are shared with TRBD1. TRBV6-7 is classed as an ORF, of uncertain function. The length of the CDR3 is 16 residues. With V trimmed by 0 bases and J by 4 bases, 6 bases remained unmatched. As DNA, the CDR3 is TGTGCCAGCAGTTACTCGGCAGGCAGGGGGAATCAGCCCCAGCATTTT. Residues: CASSYSAGRGNQPQHF.

This chain uses TRBV4-3 with TRBJ1-1; D gene ambiguous. Germline CDR1 reads LGHNA; CDR2 reads YSLEER. CDR3 size: 13 residues. V lost 0 bases and J lost 5, with 7 bases in between. The CDR3 protein is CASSQEAETEAFF. The DNA for the CDR3 is TGCGCCAGCAGCCAAGAGGCAGAAACTGAAGCTTTCTTT.

V gene TRBV4-3 combines with J gene TRBJ2-1, with 8 bases matching TRBD2. This CDR3 is 16 amino acids long. The V segment lost 1 base and the J segment 1 base; nucleotides outside the gene matches: 3. Germline CDR1 LGHNA, CDR2 YSLEER. The CDR3 nucleotides read TGCGCCAGCAGCCAAGGGGGCGGGGGGTCCTACAATGAGCAGTTCTTC. Its protein is CASSQGGGGSYNEQFF.

Here the CDR3 reads CASSLVLAYEQYF. CDR3 nucleotide sequence: TGTGCCAGCAGCTTAGTACTAGCTTACGAGCAGTACTTC. The rearrangement links TRBV11-1 to TRBJ2-7, with D perhaps matching TRBD2 (6 bases). In germline, CDR1 is SGHAT, CDR2 FQDESV (reference sequence). The CDR3 sequence is 13 residues long. V was clipped by 1 base and J by 4 bases, with 8 bases between them.

The chain uses TRBV4-3 and TRBJ2-3, with unresolved D. V shed 0 bases and J shed 2 bases, with 9 bases lying between them. The CDR3 consists of 15 residues. The germline CDR1 and CDR2 sequences are LGHNA and YSLEER. In nucleotides, the CDR3 is TGCGCCAGCAGCCAAGACGAAGTACTCACAGATACGCAGTATTTT. Translating gives CASSQDEVLTDTQYF.

V and J are TRBV9 and TRBJ2-2, with no clear D. The V gene's germline CDR1 is SGDLS and CDR2 YYNGEE. Trimming stripped 4 bases from V and 1 base from J, with 11 bases between. The CDR3 contains 15 residues. CDR3: CASSPLQLNTGELFF. Written as DNA, the CDR3 is TGTGCCAGCAGCCCCCTACAGTTGAACACCGGGGAGCTGTTTTTT. Full variable domain (remainder filled in from reference TRBV9 and TRBJ2-2): DSGVTQTPKHLITATGQRVTLRCSPRSGDLSVYWYQQSLDQGLQFLIQYYNGEERAKGNILERFSAQQFPDLHSELNLSSLELGDSALYFCASSPLQLNTGELFFGEGSRLTVL.

This clone has just a few counts. The rearrangement uses TRBV6-5 and TRBJ2-5; 7 nucleotides line up with TRBD1. CDR1 MNHEY and CDR2 SVGAGI come from the germline V gene. This CDR3 comprises 15 residues. J gave up 0 bases and V 2 bases, and 3 bases lay outside the gene matches. CDR3 nucleotides: TGTGCCAGCAGTTACAAGGGACAGTACCAAGAGACCCAGTACTTC. Translation gives CASSYKGQYQETQYF.

The sample holds a few counts of this clone. The chain combines TRBV19 with TRBJ2-1, with D tentatively TRBD1 (5 bases). V gave up 6 bases and J gave up 4 bases, with 10 bases separating them. The CDR3 has 13 amino acids. Germline loops: CDR1 LNHDA, CDR2 SQIVND (reference sequence). CDR3 loop: CASREDSYNEQFF. CDR3 sequence (DNA): TGTGCCAGTAGGGAAGACAGTTACAATGAGCAGTTCTTC.

This clone occurred a few times. The chain carries TRBV7-9 and TRBJ2-7, with a possible D match to TRBD1 (5 bases). The CDR3 length is 14 residues. The germline V gene has CDR1 SEHNR and CDR2 FQNEAQ (reference sequence). V lost 5 bases and J 0 bases, leaving 11 bases between the germline ends. CDR3 nucleotides: TGTGCCAGCAGCCGTACAGGTAGCTCCTACGAGCAGTACTTC. Translating it yields CASSRTGSSYEQYF.

This clone has only a few counts. The genes are TRBV11-2 and TRBJ2-7, with 7 bases matching TRBD1. The germline gives CDR1 SGHAT, CDR2 FQNNGV. V shed 5 bases and J 3 bases; nucleotides not matched to a gene: 7. This CDR3 has 14 amino acids. CDR3 DNA sequence: TGTGCCAGCAGCCAATCAGGGGGAATCTACGAGCAGTACTTC. Translated, it gives CASSQSGGIYEQYF.

The chain uses TRBV6-4 and TRBJ2-3, with a tentative D call TRBD2 (6 bases). Germline CDR1 MRHNA, CDR2 SNTAGT. This CDR3 comprises 15 residues. Deletions cut 5 bases from V and 3 bases from J, with 15 bases between. The CDR3 bases are TGTGCCAGCAGTCCGGGGAGGCAAGGGACAGATACGCAGTATTTT. This sequence encodes CASSPGRQGTDTQYF.

This clone was detected once. V is TRBV30 and J is TRBJ2-2, with no clear D. Germline V CDR1 and CDR2: GTSNPN, SVGIG (reference sequence). V was shortened by 3 bases and J by 1 base, with 6 bases between the two germline ends. This CDR3 spans 13 amino acids. The CDR3 nucleotides read TGTGCCTGGAGGCAGGTGAACACCGGGGAGCTGTTTTTT. Translation gives CAWRQVNTGELFF.

The table lists this clone with a count of one. CDR3 DNA sequence: TGTGCCAGCAGTTACCACCTCCGCGGGACGGAGACCCAGTACTTC. Amino acids: CASSYHLRGTETQYF. This chain connects TRBV6-6 to TRBJ2-5, with D perhaps matching TRBD2 (6 bases). From germline, CDR1 is MNHNY and CDR2 SVGAGI (reference sequence). There are 15 residues in the CDR3. Trimming cost V 2 bases and J 5 bases, with 15 bases left between them.

V and J are TRBV9 and TRBJ2-3; no reliable D call. The ends were cut back, 1 base at V and 0 bases at J, with 12 bases in the middle. The V gene's germline CDR1 is SGDLS and CDR2 YYNGEE. There are 16 residues in the CDR3. The CDR3 protein is CASSVFGRTSTDTQYF. The CDR3 nucleotides are TGTGCCAGCAGCGTATTTGGGCGAACTAGCACAGATACGCAGTATTTT.

The chain uses TRBV28 and TRBJ2-7, with D uncertain. The germline V gene encodes CDR1 MDHEN and CDR2 SYDVKM. Trimming cost V 5 bases and J 1 base, with 9 bases left between them. There are 13 residues in the CDR3. This CDR3 is CASSTRVSYEQYF. For the CDR3, the DNA is TGTGCCAGCAGTACAAGGGTTTCCTACGAGCAGTACTTC. The full variable domain, in which reference TRBV28 and TRBJ2-7 provide the parts outside the CDR3, is DVKVTQSSRYLVKRTGEKVFLECVQDMDHENMFWYRQDPGLGLRLIYFSYDVKMKEKGDIPEGYSVSREKKERFSLILESASTNQTSMYLCASSTRVSYEQYFGPGTRLTVT.